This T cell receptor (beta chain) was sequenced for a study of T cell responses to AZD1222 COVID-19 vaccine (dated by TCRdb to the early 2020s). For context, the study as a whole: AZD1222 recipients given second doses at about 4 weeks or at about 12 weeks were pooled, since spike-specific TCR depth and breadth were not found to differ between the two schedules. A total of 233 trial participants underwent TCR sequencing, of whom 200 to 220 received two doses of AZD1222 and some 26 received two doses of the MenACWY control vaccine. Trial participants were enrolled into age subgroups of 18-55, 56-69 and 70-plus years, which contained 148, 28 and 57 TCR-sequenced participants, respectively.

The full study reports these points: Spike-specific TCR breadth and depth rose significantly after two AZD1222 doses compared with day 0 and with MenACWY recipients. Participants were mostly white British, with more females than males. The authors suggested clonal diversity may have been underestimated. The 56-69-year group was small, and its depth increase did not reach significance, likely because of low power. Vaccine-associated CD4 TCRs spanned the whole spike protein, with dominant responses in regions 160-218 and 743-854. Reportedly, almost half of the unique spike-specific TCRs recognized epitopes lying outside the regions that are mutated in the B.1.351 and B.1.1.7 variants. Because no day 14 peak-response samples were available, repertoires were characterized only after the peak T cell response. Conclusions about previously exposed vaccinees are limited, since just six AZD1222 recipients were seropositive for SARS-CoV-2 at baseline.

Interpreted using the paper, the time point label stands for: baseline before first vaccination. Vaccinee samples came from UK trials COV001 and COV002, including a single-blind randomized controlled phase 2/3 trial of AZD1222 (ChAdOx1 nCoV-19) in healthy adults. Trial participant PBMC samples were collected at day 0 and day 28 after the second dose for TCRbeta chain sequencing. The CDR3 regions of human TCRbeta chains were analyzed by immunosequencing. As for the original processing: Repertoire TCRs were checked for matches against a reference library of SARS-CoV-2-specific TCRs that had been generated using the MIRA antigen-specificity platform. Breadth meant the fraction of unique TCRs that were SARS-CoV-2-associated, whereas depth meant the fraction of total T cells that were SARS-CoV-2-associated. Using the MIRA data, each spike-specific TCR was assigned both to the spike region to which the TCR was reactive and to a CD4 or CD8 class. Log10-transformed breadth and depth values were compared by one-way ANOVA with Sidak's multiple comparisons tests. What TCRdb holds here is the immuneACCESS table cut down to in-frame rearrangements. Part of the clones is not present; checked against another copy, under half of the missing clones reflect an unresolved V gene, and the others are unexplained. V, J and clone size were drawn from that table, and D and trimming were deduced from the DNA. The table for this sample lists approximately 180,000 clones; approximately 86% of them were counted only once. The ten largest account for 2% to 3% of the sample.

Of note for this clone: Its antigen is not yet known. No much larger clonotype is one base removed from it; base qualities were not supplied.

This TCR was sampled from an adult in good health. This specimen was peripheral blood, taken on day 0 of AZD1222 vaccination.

The CDR3 reads CAIRGPSSYNEQFF. The DNA reads TGTGCCATCAGAGGACCCTCCTCCTACAATGAGCAGTTCTTC. The receptor chain draws on TRBV10-3 and TRBJ2-1, with the D gene not confidently named. Its CDR3 holds 14 amino acids, cysteine through phenylalanine. Here the CDR3 DNA is all that survives: 42 bases in frame from base 1. At the junction V is shortened by 6 bases and J by 0 bases, with 9 bases in between. From a lookup of the germline V gene, CDR1 and CDR2 are ENHRY and SYGVKD.